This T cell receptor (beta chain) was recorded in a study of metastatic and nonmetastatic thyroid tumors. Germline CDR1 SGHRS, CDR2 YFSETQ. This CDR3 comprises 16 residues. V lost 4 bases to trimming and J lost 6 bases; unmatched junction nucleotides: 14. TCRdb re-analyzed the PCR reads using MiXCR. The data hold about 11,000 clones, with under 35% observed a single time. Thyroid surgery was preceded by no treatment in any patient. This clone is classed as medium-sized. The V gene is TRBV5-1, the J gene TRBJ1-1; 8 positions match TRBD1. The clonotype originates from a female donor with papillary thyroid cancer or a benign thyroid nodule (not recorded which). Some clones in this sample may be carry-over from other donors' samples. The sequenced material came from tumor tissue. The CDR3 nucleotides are TGCGCCAGCAGCAGGGCCCCTGGACAGGGCAGACCTGAAGCTTTCTTT. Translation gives CASSRAPGQGRPEAFF.